This TCR beta chain was identified in a study of blood T cells in healthy people across ages. Study as a whole: Capture by template switching was about one barcoded beta molecule per two T cells. Overall study findings and caveats: No conclusive comparison of naive versus antigen-experienced cells was possible with unsorted PBMCs.

This CDR3 contains 15 residues. J lost 11 bases, V lost 6 bases, and 18 bases had no gene match. CDR1 is LNHDA, CDR2 SQIVND, per germline (reference sequence). As for this clonotype: Its cognate antigen is unknown.

Russia was home to the donors, healthy Caucasian individuals aged about 6 to 90. Primed by a sample-barcoded 5' primer and a J-beta primer mix, a second PCR proceeded for about 6 to 12 cycles. A tag from a template-switch adaptor with 12 random nucleotides marked each cDNA molecule. TCRdb re-called the 5' RACE reads with MiXCR, one entry per CDR3 protein. This sample yields 1.5 million to 2 million distinct CDR3 sequences, of which roughly 28% are seen a single time; roughly 8% belongs to the top ten. This sequence was found in a woman aged 30 to 39 in good health. The chain links TRBV19 to TRBJ2-5; 7 positions agree with TRBD2. Sequencing was done on a sample of blood. The CDR3 loop is CASRGGDAGAMEQYF. The CDR3 nucleotides are TGTGCCAGTAGGGGGGGGGACGCGGGAGCTATGGAGCAGTACTTC.